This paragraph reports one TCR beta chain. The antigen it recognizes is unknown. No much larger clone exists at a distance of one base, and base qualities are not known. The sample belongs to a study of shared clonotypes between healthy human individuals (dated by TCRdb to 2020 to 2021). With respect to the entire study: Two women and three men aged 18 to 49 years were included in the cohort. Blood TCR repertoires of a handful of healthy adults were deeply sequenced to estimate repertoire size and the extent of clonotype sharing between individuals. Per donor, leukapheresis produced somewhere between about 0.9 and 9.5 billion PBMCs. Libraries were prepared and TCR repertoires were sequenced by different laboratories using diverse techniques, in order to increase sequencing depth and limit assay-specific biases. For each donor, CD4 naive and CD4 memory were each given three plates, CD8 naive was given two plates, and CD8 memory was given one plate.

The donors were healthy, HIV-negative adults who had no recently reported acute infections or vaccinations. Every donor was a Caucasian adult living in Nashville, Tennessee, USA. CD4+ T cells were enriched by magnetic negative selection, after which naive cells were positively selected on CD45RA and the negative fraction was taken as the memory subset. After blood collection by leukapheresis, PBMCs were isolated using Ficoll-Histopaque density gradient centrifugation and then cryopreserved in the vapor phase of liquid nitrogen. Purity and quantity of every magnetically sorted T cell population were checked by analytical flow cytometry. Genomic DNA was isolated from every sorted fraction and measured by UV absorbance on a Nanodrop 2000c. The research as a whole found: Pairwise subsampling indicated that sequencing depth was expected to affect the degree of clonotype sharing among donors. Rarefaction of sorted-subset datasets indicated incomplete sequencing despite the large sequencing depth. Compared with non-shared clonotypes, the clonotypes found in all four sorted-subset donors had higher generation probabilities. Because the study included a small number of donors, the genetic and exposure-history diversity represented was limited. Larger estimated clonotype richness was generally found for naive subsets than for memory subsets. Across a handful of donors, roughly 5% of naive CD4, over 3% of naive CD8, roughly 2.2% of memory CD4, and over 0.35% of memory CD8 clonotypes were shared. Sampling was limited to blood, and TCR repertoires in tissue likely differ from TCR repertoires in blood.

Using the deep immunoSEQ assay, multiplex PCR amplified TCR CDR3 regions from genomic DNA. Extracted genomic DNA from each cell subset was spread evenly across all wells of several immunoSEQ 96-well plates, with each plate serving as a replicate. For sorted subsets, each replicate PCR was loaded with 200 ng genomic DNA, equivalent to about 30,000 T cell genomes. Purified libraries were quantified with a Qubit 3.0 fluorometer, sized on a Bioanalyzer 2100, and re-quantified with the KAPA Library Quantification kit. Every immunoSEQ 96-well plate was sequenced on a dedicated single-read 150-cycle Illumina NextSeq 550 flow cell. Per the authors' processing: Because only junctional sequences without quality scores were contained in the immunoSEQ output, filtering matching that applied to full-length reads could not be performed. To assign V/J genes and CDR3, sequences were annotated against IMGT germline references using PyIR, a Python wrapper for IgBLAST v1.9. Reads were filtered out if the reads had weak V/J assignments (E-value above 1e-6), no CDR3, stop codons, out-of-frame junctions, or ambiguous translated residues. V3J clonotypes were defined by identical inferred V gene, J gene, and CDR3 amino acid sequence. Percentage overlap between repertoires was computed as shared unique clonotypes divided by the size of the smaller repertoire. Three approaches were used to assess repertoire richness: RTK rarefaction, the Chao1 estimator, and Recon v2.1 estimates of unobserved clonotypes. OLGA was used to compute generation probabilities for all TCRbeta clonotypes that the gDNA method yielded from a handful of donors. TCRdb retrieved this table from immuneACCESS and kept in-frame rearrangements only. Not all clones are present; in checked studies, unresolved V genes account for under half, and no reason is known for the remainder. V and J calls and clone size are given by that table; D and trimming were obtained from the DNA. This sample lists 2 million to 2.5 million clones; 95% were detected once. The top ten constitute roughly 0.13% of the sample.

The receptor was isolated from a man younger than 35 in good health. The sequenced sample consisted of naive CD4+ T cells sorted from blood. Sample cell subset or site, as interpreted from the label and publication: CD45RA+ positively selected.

The DNA is TGTGCCAGCAGCCAAGTTATCCTAGCGGGGTACAATGAGCAGTTCTTC. This yields the protein CASSQVILAGYNEQFF. The rearranged segments are TRBV4-2 and TRBJ2-1, and TRBD2 matches 9 of the central bases. From cysteine to phenylalanine, the CDR3 is 16 amino acids long. Solely the CDR3 DNA is kept, with 48 bases framed from the first base. V has 1 base trimmed and J has 4 bases trimmed; junction bases matching no gene number 5. Sequences LGHNA (CDR1) and YNFKEQ (CDR2) are obtained from the germline V gene.